This T cell receptor beta chain was retrieved from a study of cytomegalovirus exposure and HLA in healthy donors. Study findings and constraints: Several of the most significant clusters appeared, in a later analysis, to be linked to common viral pathogens.

Note on this clone: Its antigen is unidentified.

The J segment lost 7 bases and the V segment lost 3 bases, leaving 3 bases of the junction unmatched. This CDR3 is 13 amino acids long. Per the germline V gene, CDR1 is LNHDA and CDR2 is SQIVND (reference sequence). A multiplex PCR was run with 60 Vbeta primers and 13 Jbeta primers. The repertoire was sequenced with immunoSEQ multiplex PCR; TCRdb's copy has only in-frame clones and lacks some. The sample includes 200,000 to 250,000 clones, around four fifths of them seen just once. The rearrangement uses TRBV19 and TRBJ1-2; TRBD1 matches 9 bases. The material sequenced was PBMCs. The clonotype originates from a woman in her thirties or forties in good health and CMV-seronegative. The CDR3 DNA sequence: TGTGCCAGTAGTATGGGACAGGGATTTGGCTACACCTTC. Translation gives CASSMGQGFGYTF.